Presented here are 7 T cell receptor beta chains from one specimen sequenced in a study of monozygotic twins with inflammatory bowel disease. Each CDR3 protein gets one entry in TCRdb, which reprocessed the 5' RACE reads and gives no DNA. Here the sample table reports about 300,000 distinct CDR3 sequences. Material for sequencing was blood. Source of these receptors: a human donor with ulcerative colitis or Crohn's disease, or a healthy co-twin of an affected twin (not recorded which).

V is TRBV29-1 and J is TRBJ1-4. CDR1 and CDR2 from the germline V gene are SQVTM and ANQGSEA. The CDR3 totals 12 residues. The CDR3 here is CSVQGSNEKLFF.

The CDR3 spells CASSSTVEQYF. The genes are TRBV27 and TRBJ2-7; TCRdb reports TRBD1, a call that lacks DNA to check it against. This CDR3 spans 11 amino acids. Germline V gives CDR1 MNHEY, CDR2 SMNVEV (reference sequence).

V usage is TRBV7-2 and J usage is TRBJ2-2; TCRdb returns TRBD1, unconfirmable since there is no DNA. Germline lookup yields CDR1 SGHTA and CDR2 FQGNSA. This CDR3 comprises 14 residues. The CDR3 sequence is CASSFLSLIGELFF. Filled out from reference TRBV7-2 and TRBJ2-2, the complete variable domain reads GAGVSQSPSNKVTEKGKDVELRCDPISGHTALYWYRQSLGQGLEFLIYFQGNSAPDKSGLPSDRFSAERTGGSVSTLTIQRTQQEDSAVYLCASSFLSLIGELFFGEGSRLTVL.

The genes are TRBV5-1 and TRBJ1-1; TCRdb picks TRBD1, but there is no DNA to check that call. In germline, CDR1 is SGHRS, CDR2 YFSETQ. The CDR3 is made up of 13 amino acids. The CDR3 is CASSPDKDTEAFF. Full variable domain (outside the CDR3, taken from reference TRBV5-1 and TRBJ1-1): KAGVTQTPRYLIKTRGQQVTLSCSPISGHRSVSWYQQTPGQGLQFLFEYFSETQRNKGNFPGRFSGRQFSNSRSEMNVSTLELGDSALYLCASSPDKDTEAFFGQGTRLTVV.

CDR3 protein: CASSRETHSSGNTIYF. The J gene is TRBJ1-3, the V gene TRBV5-1. The CDR3 covers 16 residues. From germline, CDR1 is SGHRS and CDR2 YFSETQ. Using reference TRBV5-1 and TRBJ1-3 for the parts outside the CDR3, the full variable domain is KAGVTQTPRYLIKTRGQQVTLSCSPISGHRSVSWYQQTPGQGLQFLFEYFSETQRNKGNFPGRFSGRQFSNSRSEMNVSTLELGDSALYLCASSRETHSSGNTIYFGEGSWLTVV.

The chain links TRBV6-6 to TRBJ2-1; TCRdb reports TRBD1, a call that lacks DNA to check it against. The CDR3 sequence is 14 residues long. The germline CDR1 and CDR2 sequences are MNHNY and SVGAGI (reference sequence). This CDR3 is CASSYSGGSLTQFF.

The chain links TRBV7-6 to TRBJ2-2; TCRdb reports TRBD1, a call that lacks DNA to check it against. The CDR3 runs to 17 residues. Germline V lookup: CDR1 SGHVS, CDR2 FNYEAQ. The CDR3 protein is CASSHGQGPRITGELFF.